These T cell receptor beta chains were read from a single sample in a study of blood T cell repertoires in COVID-19. Method: immunoSEQ multiplex PCR; TCRdb's copy keeps in-frame clones and lacks some. The sample lists approximately 50,000 clones, more than 75% occurring once. The sequencing sample was made of peripheral blood. The origin of the receptors is a woman older than 75 with acute or convalescent COVID-19. The CDR3 runs from the conserved cysteine through the conserved F or W. D genes are given only for firm matches. Clone size is shown for a subset of rows, as once, few, many or a class of expanded clone.

>15|TRBJ2-1|TRBV5-1|-|-
CASSTSGTPYNEQFF
TGCGCCAGCAGCACCTCCGGGACTCCCTACAATGAGCAGTTCTTC
>14|TRBJ1-1|TRBV5-1|-|-
CASSPGGGGTEAFF
TGCGCCAGCAGCCCGGGTGGGGGAGGCACTGAAGCTTTCTTT
>19|TRBJ2-4|TRBV4-1|-|-
CASSQGTGQGPLAKNIQYF
TGCGCCAGCAGCCAAGGAACCGGGCAGGGGCCTCTAGCCAAAAACATTCAGTACTTC
>15|TRBJ2-7|TRBV19|-|TRBD1
CASSIGQGEIYEQYF
TGTGCCAGTAGTATAGGGCAGGGGGAGATATACGAGCAGTACTTC
>14|TRBJ2-3|TRBV5-1|-|-
CASSYRGSTDTQYF
TGCGCCAGCAGCTACCGCGGGAGCACAGATACGCAGTATTTT
>12|TRBJ1-1|TRBV6-6|-|-
CASGAGASEAFF
TGTGCCAGCGGGGCGGGGGCCTCTGAAGCTTTCTTT
>14|TRBJ2-1|TRBV7-2|-|TRBD2
CASSLGRGGYEQFF
TGTGCCAGCAGCTTAGGGCGGGGGGGCTACGAGCAGTTCTTC
>13|TRBJ2-2|TRBV7-9|-|-
CASSLQDTGELFF
TGTGCCAGCAGCCTACAGGACACCGGGGAGCTGTTTTTT
>13|TRBJ1-2|TRBV7-3|few|TRBD1
CASSSGTGGGYTF
TGTGCCAGCAGCTCCGGGACAGGGGGCGGCTACACCTTC
>14|TRBJ2-1|TRBV2|once|-
CASYRVFVGNEQFF
TGTGCCAGCTACAGGGTTTTCGTAGGCAATGAGCAGTTCTTC
>16|TRBJ2-1|TRBV5-8|-|TRBD1
CASLRARQGSYNEQFF
TGTGCCAGCTTGCGAGCGAGACAGGGTAGCTACAATGAGCAGTTCTTC
>16|TRBJ2-7|TRBV4-2|-|-
CASSQESAGGTYEQYF
TGTGCCAGCAGCCAAGAGTCGGCCGGGGGAACCTACGAGCAGTACTTC
>14|TRBJ1-1|TRBV2|-|-
CASSPPTGYTEAFF
TGTGCCAGCAGTCCCCCTACAGGGTACACTGAAGCTTTCTTT
>15|TRBJ1-3|TRBV6-5|-|-
CASSARPGGENTIYF
TGTGCCAGCAGCGCTCGCCCCGGGGGAGAGAACACCATATATTTT
>16|TRBJ2-1|TRBV20-1|-|TRBD2
CSASQTSGIFNNEQFF
TGCAGTGCTAGTCAGACTAGCGGGATCTTTAACAATGAGCAGTTCTTC
>13|TRBJ1-1|TRBV29-1|-|-
CSVGQIPNTEAFF
TGCAGCGTTGGACAAATACCGAACACTGAAGCTTTCTTT
>15|TRBJ1-3|TRBV30|few|TRBD1
CAWSTGTVSGNTIYF
TGTGCCTGGAGTACCGGGACAGTGTCTGGAAACACCATATATTTT
>15|TRBJ1-5|TRBV24-1|once|-
CATSDGGFGYQPQHF
TGTGCCACCAGTGATGGGGGGTTCGGCTATCAGCCCCAGCATTTT
>17|TRBJ1-3|TRBV6-1|few|-
CASSEDFRTHSGNTIYF
TGTGCCAGCAGTGAAGACTTTAGAACTCACTCTGGAAACACCATATATTTT
>16|TRBJ1-2|TRBV7-2|-|TRBD1
CASSATRRQGTYGYTF
TGTGCCAGCAGCGCCACCCGGAGACAGGGGACCTATGGCTACACCTTC
>17|TRBJ2-1|TRBV24-1|-|-
CATSAADTSNTPNEQFF
TGTGCCACCAGTGCCGCGGACACCAGCAACACACCCAATGAGCAGTTCTTC
>13|TRBJ1-2|TRBV19|-|-
CASSNLENYGYTF
TGTGCCAGTAGTAACTTGGAGAACTATGGCTACACCTTC
>17|TRBJ1-6|TRBV5-4|-|TRBD1
CASSSGQGGSYNSPLHF
TGTGCCAGCAGCTCCGGACAGGGAGGGTCCTATAATTCACCCCTCCACTTT
>13|TRBJ2-7|TRBV6-5|-|-
CASSLQGSYEQYF
TGTGCCAGCAGCCTACAGGGTTCCTACGAGCAGTACTTC
>11|TRBJ1-1|TRBV29-1|-|-
CSAKMNTEAFF
TGCAGCGCTAAAATGAACACTGAAGCTTTCTTT
>15|TRBJ1-2|TRBV4-2|-|TRBD1
CASSQSDRDNYGYTF
TGTGCCAGCAGCCAATCGGACAGGGATAACTATGGCTACACCTTC
>14|TRBJ2-1|TRBV5-1|-|-
CAYAVPPNFNEQFF
TGCGCCTACGCGGTCCCTCCCAACTTCAATGAGCAGTTCTTC
>17|TRBJ1-1|TRBV18|-|TRBD1
CASSPPETGRRNTEAFF
TGTGCCAGCTCACCGCCGGAGACAGGGCGGAGGAACACTGAAGCTTTCTTT
>16|TRBJ2-5|TRBV4-1|-|-
CASSLVGMNPQETQYF
TGCGCCAGCAGCCTGGTCGGGATGAACCCACAAGAGACCCAGTACTTC
>17|TRBJ2-1|TRBV10-3|-|TRBD2
CAISAPPGTSGNNEQFF
TGTGCCATCAGTGCCCCCCCCGGGACTAGCGGGAACAATGAGCAGTTCTTC
>14|TRBJ1-2|TRBV11-2|-|-
CASSSQRGGVGYTF
TGTGCCAGCAGCTCGCAAAGGGGGGGCGTTGGCTACACCTTC
>15|TRBJ2-3|TRBV11-2|-|TRBD2
CASSSGTSDFDTQYF
TGTGCCAGCAGTTCCGGGACTAGCGATTTCGATACGCAGTATTTT
>17|TRBJ2-7|TRBV11-2|once|TRBD2
CASSLKSGSGGGYEQYF
TGTGCCAGCAGCTTAAAGTCTGGTAGCGGGGGTGGCTACGAGCAGTACTTC
>13|TRBJ2-3|TRBV7-9|once|-
CASSLGLLDTQYF
TGTGCCAGCAGCTTAGGACTCTTAGATACGCAGTATTTT
>15|TRBJ2-1|TRBV2|-|TRBD1
CASSGTGGSYNEQFF
TGTGCCAGCAGTGGGACAGGGGGGTCCTACAATGAGCAGTTCTTC
>12|TRBJ1-4|TRBV10-3|once|-
CAISESREKLFF
TGTGCCATCAGTGAGTCACGGGAAAAACTGTTTTTT
>13|TRBJ1-2|TRBV5-1|-|-
CASSLAGQNGYTF
TGCGCCAGCAGCTTGGCAGGCCAAAACGGCTACACCTTC
>13|TRBJ2-1|TRBV7-9|-|-
CASSLEVIGEQFF
TGTGCCAGCAGCTTAGAGGTGATCGGGGAGCAGTTCTTC
>16|TRBJ1-2|TRBV9|-|-
CASSGLTGVSNYGYTF
TGTGCCAGCAGCGGTCTCACAGGAGTTTCTAACTATGGCTACACCTTC
>14|TRBJ1-3|TRBV30|once|-
CAWSVLLWGNTIYF
TGTGCCTGGAGTGTACTTCTTTGGGGAAACACCATATATTTT
>14|TRBJ2-1|TRBV11-1|-|-
CASSLTRGYNEQFF
TGTGCCAGCAGCCTCACCCGGGGGTACAATGAGCAGTTCTTC
>16|TRBJ2-1|TRBV19|-|TRBD2
CASILRTSGGSYEQFF
TGTGCCAGTATTCTTAGAACTAGCGGGGGATCGTATGAGCAGTTCTTC
>17|TRBJ2-1|TRBV7-6|-|TRBD2
CASSSVSGLRSYNEQFF
TGTGCCAGCAGCTCCGTTAGCGGGCTCCGCTCCTACAATGAGCAGTTCTTC
>15|TRBJ1-1|TRBV10-3|-|TRBD1
CAISGGQAWDTEAFF
TGTGCCATCAGTGGAGGACAGGCCTGGGACACTGAAGCTTTCTTT
>15|TRBJ2-1|TRBV6-4|-|-
CASSDPGLGGGEQFF
TGTGCCAGCAGTGATCCTGGGCTCGGTGGTGGTGAGCAGTTCTTC
>16|TRBJ1-5|TRBV19|-|-
CASSIQRLLINQPQHF
TGTGCCAGTAGTATCCAGAGACTACTAATCAATCAGCCCCAGCATTTT
>16|TRBJ1-6|TRBV3-1/TRBV3-2|-|TRBD1
CASSQGRTGVNSPLHF
TGTGCCAGCAGCCAAGGCCGGACAGGGGTCAATTCACCCCTCCACTTT
>16|TRBJ1-1|TRBV5-1|-|TRBD1
CASSLTTGTGNTEAFF
TGCGCCAGCAGCTTAACGACCGGGACAGGGAACACTGAAGCTTTCTTT
>14|TRBJ1-2|TRBV5-1|few|TRBD1
CASRTGTGDYGYTF
TGCGCCAGCAGAACCGGGACAGGGGACTATGGCTACACCTTC
>16|TRBJ2-1|TRBV19|-|TRBD2
CASSRFGLAAYNEQFF
TGTGCCAGTAGCCGATTTGGACTAGCGGCCTACAATGAGCAGTTCTTC
>15|TRBJ2-4|TRBV5-8|once|TRBD1
CASSRATGVIDIQYF
TGTGCCAGCAGCCGAGCGACAGGGGTCATAGACATTCAGTACTTC
>16|TRBJ2-1|TRBV9|-|TRBD1
CASSAQAGTVYNEQFF
TGTGCCAGCAGCGCCCAAGCCGGGACAGTATACAATGAGCAGTTCTTC
>15|TRBJ2-1|TRBV11-2|-|-
CASSPPGVRYNEQFF
TGTGCCAGCAGCCCCCCGGGGGTTCGTTACAATGAGCAGTTCTTC
>15|TRBJ1-2|TRBV9|-|-
CASSVSGTPNYGYTF
TGTGCCAGCAGCGTTTCCGGGACACCTAACTATGGCTACACCTTC